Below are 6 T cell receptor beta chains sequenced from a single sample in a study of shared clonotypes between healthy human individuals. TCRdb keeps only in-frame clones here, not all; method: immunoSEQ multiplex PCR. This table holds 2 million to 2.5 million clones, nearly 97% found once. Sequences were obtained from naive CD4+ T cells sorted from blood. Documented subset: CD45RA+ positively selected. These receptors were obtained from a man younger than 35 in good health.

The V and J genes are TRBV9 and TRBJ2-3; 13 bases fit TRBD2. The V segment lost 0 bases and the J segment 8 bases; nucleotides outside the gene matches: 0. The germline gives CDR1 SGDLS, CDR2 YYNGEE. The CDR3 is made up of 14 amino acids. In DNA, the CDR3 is TGTGCCAGCAGCGTAGGACTAGCGGGGGGTACGCAGTATTTT. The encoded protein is CASSVGLAGGTQYF.

The CDR3 is CASSLLAGGPGEQYF. The CDR3 DNA reads TGTGCCAGCAGCCTTCTCGCGGGAGGGCCCGGCGAGCAGTACTTC. J is TRBJ2-7 and V is TRBV5-6; 9 bases match TRBD2. V dropped 4 bases and J dropped 6; count of bases not matched to a gene: 11. Germline CDR1 is SGHDT and CDR2 is YYEEEE. The CDR3 totals 15 residues.

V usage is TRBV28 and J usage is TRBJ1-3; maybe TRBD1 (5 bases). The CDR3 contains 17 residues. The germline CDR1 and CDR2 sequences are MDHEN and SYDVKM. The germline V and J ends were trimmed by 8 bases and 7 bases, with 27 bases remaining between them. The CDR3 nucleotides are TGTGCCAGCTACTCGAGTGGGTTCGGGGGATGGGGGAACACCATATATTTT. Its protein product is CASYSSGFGGWGNTIYF.

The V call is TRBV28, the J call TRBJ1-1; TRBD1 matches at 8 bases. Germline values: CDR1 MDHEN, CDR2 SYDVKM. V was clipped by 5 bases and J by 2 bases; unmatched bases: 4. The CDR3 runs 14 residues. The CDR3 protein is CASSRAGGNTEAFF. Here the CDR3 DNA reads TGTGCCAGCAGTCGGGCAGGGGGCAACACTGAAGCTTTCTTT.

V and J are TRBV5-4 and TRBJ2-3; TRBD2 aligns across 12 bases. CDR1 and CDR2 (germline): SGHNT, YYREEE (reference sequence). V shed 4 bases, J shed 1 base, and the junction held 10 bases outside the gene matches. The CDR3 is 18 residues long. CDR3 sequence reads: CASSPGVLAGGRTDTQYF. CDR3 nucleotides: TGTGCCAGCAGCCCCGGGGTTCTAGCGGGGGGGCGCACAGATACGCAGTATTTT.

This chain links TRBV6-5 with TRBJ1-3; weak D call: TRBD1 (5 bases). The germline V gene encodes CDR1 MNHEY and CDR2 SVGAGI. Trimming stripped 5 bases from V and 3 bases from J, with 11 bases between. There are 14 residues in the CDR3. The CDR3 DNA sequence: TGTGCCAGCAGTAGAGGGGTATTTGGAAACACCATATATTTT. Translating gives CASSRGVFGNTIYF.